These T cell receptor beta chains were read from a single sample in a study of cytomegalovirus exposure and HLA in healthy donors. Assay: immunoSEQ multiplex PCR; the TCRdb copy retains only in-frame clones and omits some. The sample contains over 100,000 clones, about 79% of which appear only once. Specimen: PBMCs. These receptors originate from a man in his 60s in good health and CMV-seropositive. Both conserved end residues are part of each CDR3. The order of the fields is V gene, D gene, J gene, clone size, CDR3 DNA, CDR3 protein. D genes are given only for firm matches. Clone size appears in some rows only: once, few, many, or a class for an expanded clone.

TRBV7-2	TRBD2	TRBJ2-1	once	TGTGCCAGCAGCTTAGCGGGGTTTAGCGGGGCCTACAATGAGCAGTTCTTC	CASSLAGFSGAYNEQFF
TRBV5-4	TRBD2	TRBJ2-1	few	TGTGCCAGCAGCTATCGACTAGCGACTGGCAATGAGCAGTTCTTC	CASSYRLATGNEQFF
TRBV7-9	NA	TRBJ1-1	few	TGTGCCAGCAGCTTCAGGGTCGACGGCACTGAAGCTTTCTTT	CASSFRVDGTEAFF
TRBV25-1	TRBD1	TRBJ1-2	NA	TGTGCCAGCAGTGACCGGACAGGGGGCTATGGCTACACCTTC	CASSDRTGGYGYTF
TRBV19	TRBD1	TRBJ2-1	NA	TGTGCCAGTAGTTCACAGGGGGGGCAGTTCTTC	CASSSQGGQFF
TRBV4-1	NA	TRBJ2-3	NA	TGCGCCAGCAAACCTTTAGAGGGGGGGGTGACAGATACGCAGTATTTT	CASKPLEGGVTDTQYF
TRBV4-3	TRBD1	TRBJ2-5	NA	TGCGCCAGCAGCCGAGGGACAGGGGTAGGGGAGACCCAGTACTTC	CASSRGTGVGETQYF
TRBV5-1	TRBD1	TRBJ1-5	NA	TGCGCCAGCAGCCCTGGGACAGGGGCTCGGCCCCAGCATTTT	CASSPGTGARPQHF
TRBV4-1	TRBD1	TRBJ1-5	few	TGCGCCAGCAGCCAAGGTGTCGTAGTCGGACAGGTCAATCAGCCCCAGCATTTT	CASSQGVVVGQVNQPQHF
TRBV25-1	NA	TRBJ1-1	once	TGTGCCAGCAGTCACTGGGTGAGGGGGATGAACACTGAAGCTTTCTTT	CASSHWVRGMNTEAFF
TRBV2	NA	TRBJ1-5	NA	TGTGCCAGCAGTGAAGCGCGAAGGGGTCATCAGCCCCAGCATTTT	CASSEARRGHQPQHF
TRBV29-1	TRBD1	TRBJ2-5	NA	TGCAGCGTTGGGACAGGGGAAGAGACCCAGTACTTC	CSVGTGEETQYF
TRBV29-1	NA	TRBJ2-1	once	TGCAGCGTTGACCCTAGTGGCTATGAGCAGTTCTTC	CSVDPSGYEQFF
TRBV5-1	NA	TRBJ2-1	NA	TGCGCCAGCAGCTTTGGCCCGACCTACAATGAGCAGTTCTTC	CASSFGPTYNEQFF
TRBV18	NA	TRBJ2-5	NA	TGTGCCAGCTCACCCAGGACAGATCAAGAGACCCAGTACTTC	CASSPRTDQETQYF
TRBV7-9	TRBD2	TRBJ2-7	NA	TGTGCCAGCAGCCCGACTAGCGGGGGGCCGGCCTACGAGCAGTACTTC	CASSPTSGGPAYEQYF
TRBV29-1	NA	TRBJ2-7	NA	TGCAGCGTTGCTGGGGGGGCAGGGGAAAGCGACGAGCAGTACTTC	CSVAGGAGESDEQYF
TRBV27	TRBD2	TRBJ2-3	NA	TGTGCCAGCAGTTCAACCCGACTAGCGGGGGGCCCAGATACGCAGTATTTT	CASSSTRLAGGPDTQYF
TRBV7-9	NA	TRBJ2-5	NA	TGTGCCAGCAGCTCGTCCACCCAGTACTTC	CASSSSTQYF
TRBV27	NA	TRBJ1-6	NA	TGTGCCAGCAGTTTATCGGACAGAACAAAAAATTCACCCCTCCACTTT	CASSLSDRTKNSPLHF
TRBV6-5	NA	TRBJ2-2	NA	TGTGCCAGCAGCCACGGGGGGCGGACCGGGGAGCTGTTTTTT	CASSHGGRTGELFF
TRBV5-1	NA	TRBJ2-2	NA	TGCGCCAGCAGCAGAGGACAGGGAGGGGACACCGGGGAGCTGTTTTTT	CASSRGQGGDTGELFF
TRBV12-5	TRBD2	TRBJ2-5	NA	TGTGCTAGTGGTGGTATAGCGGGGAAGCACTTC	CASGGIAGKHF
TRBV6-5	TRBD1	TRBJ1-4	once	TGTGCCAGCAGTTACTCACAGGGGGTTAATGAAAAACTGTTTTTT	CASSYSQGVNEKLFF
TRBV6-1	TRBD1	TRBJ2-5	NA	TGTGCCAGCAGTGGACAGGGCGGAGAGACCCAGTACTTC	CASSGQGGETQYF